This T cell receptor beta chain came from a study of T cells in Graves' hyperthyroidism and ophthalmopathy. Ten or more counts support this clonotype. What was amplified from RNA transcripts were TCR beta CDR3 regions. The TCR CDR3 first-round RT-PCR relied on the HTBI primer set. TCRdb reprocessed the multiplex PCR reads via MiXCR and lists one record per CDR3 protein. In the table there are 550,000 to 650,000 distinct CDR3 sequences, about 14% of which are singletons. The CDR3 runs 14 residues. Trimming left V 5 bases short and J 1 base short, with 12 bases between. The germline V gene has CDR1 SGHRS and CDR2 YFSETQ.

Sample: blood. The source is a woman aged 25 to 39 with Graves' hyperthyroidism that later progressed to Graves' ophthalmopathy. The V and J genes are TRBV5-1 and TRBJ1-1; D is ambiguous. The CDR3 protein is CASRPLSENTEAFF. In DNA form, the CDR3 reads TGCGCCAGCAGGCCTCTTTCGGAGAACACTGAAGCTTTCTTT.